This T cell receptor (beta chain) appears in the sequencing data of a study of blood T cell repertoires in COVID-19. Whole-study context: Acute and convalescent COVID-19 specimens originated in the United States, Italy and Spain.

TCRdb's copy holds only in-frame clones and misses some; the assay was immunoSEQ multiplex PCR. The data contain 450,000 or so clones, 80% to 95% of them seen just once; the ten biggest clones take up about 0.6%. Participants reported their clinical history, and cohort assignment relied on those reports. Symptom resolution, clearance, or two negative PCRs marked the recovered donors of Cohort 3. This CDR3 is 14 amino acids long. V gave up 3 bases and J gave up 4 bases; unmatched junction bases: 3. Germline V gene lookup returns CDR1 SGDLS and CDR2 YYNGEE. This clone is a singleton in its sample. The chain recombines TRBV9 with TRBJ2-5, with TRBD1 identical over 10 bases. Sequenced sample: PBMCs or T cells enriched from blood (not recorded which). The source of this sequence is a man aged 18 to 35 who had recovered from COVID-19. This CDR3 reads CASSGQGAGETQYF. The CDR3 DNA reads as TGTGCCAGCAGCGGACAGGGGGCTGGAGAGACCCAGTACTTC.